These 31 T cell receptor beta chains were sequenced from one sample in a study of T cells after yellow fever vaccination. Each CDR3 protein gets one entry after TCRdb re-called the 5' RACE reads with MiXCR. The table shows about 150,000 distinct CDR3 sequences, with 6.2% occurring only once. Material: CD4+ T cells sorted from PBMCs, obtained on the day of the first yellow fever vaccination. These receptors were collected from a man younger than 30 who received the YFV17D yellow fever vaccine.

The CDR3 coding sequence is TGTGCCAGCAGCCAAGATGGGACCCGGGTAGCGAAGCGGGGGAGATCAGATACGCAGTATTTT. This codes for CASSQDGTRVAKRGRSDTQYF. The V call is TRBV4-2, the J call TRBJ2-3; 8 nucleotides agree with TRBD2. The germline gives CDR1 LGHNA, CDR2 YNFKEQ. The CDR3 is made up of 21 amino acids. V was clipped by 0 bases and J by 4 bases; unmatched bases: 21.

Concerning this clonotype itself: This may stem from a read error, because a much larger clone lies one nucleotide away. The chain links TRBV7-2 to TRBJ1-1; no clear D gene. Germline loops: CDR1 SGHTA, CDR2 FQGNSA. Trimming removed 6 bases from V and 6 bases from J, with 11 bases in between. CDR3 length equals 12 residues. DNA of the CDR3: TGTGCCAGCAGGCGCCGCGATGCTGAAGCTTTCTTT. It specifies CASRRRDAEAFF.

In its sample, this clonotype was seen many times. As DNA, the CDR3 is TGTGCCAGCAGCTCCCGGGTAAAGGTTGAAACCGGGGAGCTGTTTTTT. Its translation is CASSSRVKVETGELFF. This sequence joins TRBV5-4 and TRBJ2-2, with D unresolved. Germline V gene sequence: CDR1 SGHNT, CDR2 YYREEE (reference sequence). This CDR3 is built from 16 residues. V lost 3 bases to trimming and J lost 5 bases, with 17 bases between them.

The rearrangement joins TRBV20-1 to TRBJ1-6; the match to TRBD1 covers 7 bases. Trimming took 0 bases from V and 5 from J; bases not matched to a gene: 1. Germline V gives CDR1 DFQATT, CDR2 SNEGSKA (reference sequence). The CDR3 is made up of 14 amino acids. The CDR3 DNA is TGCAGTGCTAGAGAGGACAGGCATAATTCACCCCTCCACTTT. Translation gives CSAREDRHNSPLHF.

CDR3 region: CATSRDFNREAFF. In DNA form, the CDR3 reads TGTGCCACCAGCAGAGATTTTAACAGAGAAGCTTTCTTT. V usage is TRBV15 and J usage is TRBJ1-1, with no clear D. With 0 bases removed from V and 8 bases from J, the gap between germline ends came to 10 bases. The CDR3 extends over 13 amino acids. Germline V gene data show CDR1 as LNHNV and CDR2 as YYDKDF (reference sequence).

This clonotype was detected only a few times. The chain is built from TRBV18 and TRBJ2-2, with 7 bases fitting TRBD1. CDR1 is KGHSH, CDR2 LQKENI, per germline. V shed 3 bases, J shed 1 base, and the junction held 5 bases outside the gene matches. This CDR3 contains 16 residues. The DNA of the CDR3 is TGTGCCAGCTCACCCCTGACAGGGCTGAACACCGGGGAGCTGTTTTTT. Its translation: CASSPLTGLNTGELFF.

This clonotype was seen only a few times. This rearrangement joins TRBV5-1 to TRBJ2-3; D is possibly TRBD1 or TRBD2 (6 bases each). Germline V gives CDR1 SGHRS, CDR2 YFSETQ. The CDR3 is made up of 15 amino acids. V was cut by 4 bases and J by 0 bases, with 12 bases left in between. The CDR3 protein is CASSGGTHSTDTQYF. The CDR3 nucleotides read TGCGCCAGCAGCGGAGGGACACACAGCACAGATACGCAGTATTTT.

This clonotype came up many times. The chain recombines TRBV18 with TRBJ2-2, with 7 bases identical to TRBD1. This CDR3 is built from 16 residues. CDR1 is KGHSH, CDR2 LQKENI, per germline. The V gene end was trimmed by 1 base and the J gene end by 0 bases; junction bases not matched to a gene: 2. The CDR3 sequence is CASSPQGTANTGELFF. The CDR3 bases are TGTGCCAGCTCACCACAAGGGACAGCGAACACCGGGGAGCTGTTTTTT.

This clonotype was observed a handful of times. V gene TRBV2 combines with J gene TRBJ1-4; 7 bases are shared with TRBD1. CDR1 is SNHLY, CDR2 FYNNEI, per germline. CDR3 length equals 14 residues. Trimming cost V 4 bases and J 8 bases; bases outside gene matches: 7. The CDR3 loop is CASSVDRLDEKLFF. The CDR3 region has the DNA TGTGCCAGCAGTGTGGACAGGCTTGACGAAAAACTGTTTTTT.

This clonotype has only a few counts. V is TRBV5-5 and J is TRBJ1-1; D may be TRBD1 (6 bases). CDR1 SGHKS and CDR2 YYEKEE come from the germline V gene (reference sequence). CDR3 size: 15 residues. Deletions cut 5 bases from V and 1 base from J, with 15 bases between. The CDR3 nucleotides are TGTGCCAGCAGGGATACAGGGCTGGGGAACACTGAAGCTTTCTTT. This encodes CASRDTGLGNTEAFF.

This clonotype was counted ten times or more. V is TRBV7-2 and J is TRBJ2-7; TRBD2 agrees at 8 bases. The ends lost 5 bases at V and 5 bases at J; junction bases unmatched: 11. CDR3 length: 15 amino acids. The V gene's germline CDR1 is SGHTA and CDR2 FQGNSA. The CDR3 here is CASSPGLAGTNEQYF. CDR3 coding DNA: TGTGCCAGCAGCCCAGGGCTAGCGGGCACCAACGAGCAGTACTTC.

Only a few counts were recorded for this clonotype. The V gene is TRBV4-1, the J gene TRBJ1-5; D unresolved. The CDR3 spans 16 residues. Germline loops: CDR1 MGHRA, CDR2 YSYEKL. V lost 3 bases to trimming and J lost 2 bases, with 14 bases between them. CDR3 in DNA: TGCGCCAGCAGCCACAGGAGAATGATGGGCAATCAGCCCCAGCATTTT. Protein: CASSHRRMMGNQPQHF.

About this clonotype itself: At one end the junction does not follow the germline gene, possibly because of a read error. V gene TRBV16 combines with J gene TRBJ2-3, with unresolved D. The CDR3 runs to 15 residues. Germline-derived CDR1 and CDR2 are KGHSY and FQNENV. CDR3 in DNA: TGTTCCAGCAGCCAATTAATACAGCGAAGAGATACGCAGTATTTT. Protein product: CSSSQLIQRRDTQYF.

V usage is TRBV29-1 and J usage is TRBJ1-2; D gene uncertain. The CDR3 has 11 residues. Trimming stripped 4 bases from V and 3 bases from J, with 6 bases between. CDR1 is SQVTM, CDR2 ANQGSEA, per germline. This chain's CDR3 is CSVVSDYGYTF. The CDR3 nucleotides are TGCAGCGTTGTATCGGACTATGGCTACACCTTC.

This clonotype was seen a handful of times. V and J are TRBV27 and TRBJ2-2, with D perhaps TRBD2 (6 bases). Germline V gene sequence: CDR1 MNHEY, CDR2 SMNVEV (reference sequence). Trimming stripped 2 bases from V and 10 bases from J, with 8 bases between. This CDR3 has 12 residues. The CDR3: CASSLGDSELFF. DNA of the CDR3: TGTGCCAGCAGTTTAGGGGACTCGGAGCTGTTTTTT.

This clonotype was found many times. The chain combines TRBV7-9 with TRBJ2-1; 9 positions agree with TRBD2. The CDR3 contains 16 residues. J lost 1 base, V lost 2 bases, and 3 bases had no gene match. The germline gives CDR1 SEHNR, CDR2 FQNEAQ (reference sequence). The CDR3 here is CASSLSLAGSYNEQFF. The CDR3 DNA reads TGTGCCAGCAGCTTATCGCTAGCGGGGTCCTACAATGAGCAGTTCTTC.

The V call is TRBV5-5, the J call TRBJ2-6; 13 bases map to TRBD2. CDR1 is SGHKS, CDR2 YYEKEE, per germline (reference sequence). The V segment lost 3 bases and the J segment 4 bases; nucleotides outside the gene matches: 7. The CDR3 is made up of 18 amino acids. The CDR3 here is CASSSLAGGLLGANVLTF. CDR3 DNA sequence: TGTGCCAGCAGCTCACTAGCGGGGGGGCTGTTAGGGGCCAACGTCCTGACTTTC.

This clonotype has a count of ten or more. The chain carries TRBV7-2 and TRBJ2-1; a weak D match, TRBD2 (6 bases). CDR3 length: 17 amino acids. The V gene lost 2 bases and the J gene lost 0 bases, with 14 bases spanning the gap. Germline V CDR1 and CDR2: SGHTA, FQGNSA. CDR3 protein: CASSLSFSGSSYNEQFF. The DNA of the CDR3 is TGTGCCAGCAGCTTAAGTTTTAGCGGAAGCTCCTACAATGAGCAGTTCTTC.

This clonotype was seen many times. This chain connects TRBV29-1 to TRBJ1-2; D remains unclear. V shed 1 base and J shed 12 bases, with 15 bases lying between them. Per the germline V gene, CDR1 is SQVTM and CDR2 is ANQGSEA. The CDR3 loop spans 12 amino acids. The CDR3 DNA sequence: TGCAGCGTTGAAGGGAGAGCGGAGGCACACACCTTC. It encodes CSVEGRAEAHTF.

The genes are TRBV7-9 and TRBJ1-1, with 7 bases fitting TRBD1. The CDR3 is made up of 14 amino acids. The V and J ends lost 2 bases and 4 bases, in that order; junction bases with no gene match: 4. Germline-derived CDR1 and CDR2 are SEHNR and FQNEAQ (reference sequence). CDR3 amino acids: CASSLLQGTTEAFF. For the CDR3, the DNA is TGTGCCAGCAGCTTATTACAGGGGACCACTGAAGCTTTCTTT. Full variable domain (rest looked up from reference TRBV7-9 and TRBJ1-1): DTGVSQNPRHKITKRGQNVTFRCDPISEHNRLYWYRQTLGQGPEFLTYFQNEAQLEKSRLLSDRFSAERPKGSFSTLEIQRTEQGDSAMYLCASSLLQGTTEAFFGQGTRLTVV.

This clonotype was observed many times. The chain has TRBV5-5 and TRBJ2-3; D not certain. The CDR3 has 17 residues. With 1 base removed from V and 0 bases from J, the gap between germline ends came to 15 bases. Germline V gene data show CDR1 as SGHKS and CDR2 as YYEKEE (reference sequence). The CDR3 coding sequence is TGTGCCAGCAGCTTGCGGCTTGGCGCCCTCAGCACAGATACGCAGTATTTT. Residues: CASSLRLGALSTDTQYF.

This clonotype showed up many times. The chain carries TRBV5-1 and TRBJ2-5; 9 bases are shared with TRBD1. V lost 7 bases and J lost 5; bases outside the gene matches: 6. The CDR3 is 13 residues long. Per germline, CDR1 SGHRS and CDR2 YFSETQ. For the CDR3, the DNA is TGCGCCAGCGGCCGGGACAGGGACGAGACCCAGTACTTC. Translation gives CASGRDRDETQYF.

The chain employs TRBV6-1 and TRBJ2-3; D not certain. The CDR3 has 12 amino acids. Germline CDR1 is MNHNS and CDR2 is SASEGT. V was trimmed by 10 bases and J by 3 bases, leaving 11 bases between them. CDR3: CATSRRTDTQYF. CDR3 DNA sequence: TGTGCCACCTCTCGTAGAACAGATACGCAGTATTTT.

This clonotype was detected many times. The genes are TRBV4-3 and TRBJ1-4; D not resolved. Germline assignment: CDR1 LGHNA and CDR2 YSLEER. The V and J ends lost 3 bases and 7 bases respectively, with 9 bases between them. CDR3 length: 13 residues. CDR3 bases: TGCGCCAGCAGCCAGAGAGGAAGTGAAAAACTGTTTTTT. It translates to CASSQRGSEKLFF.

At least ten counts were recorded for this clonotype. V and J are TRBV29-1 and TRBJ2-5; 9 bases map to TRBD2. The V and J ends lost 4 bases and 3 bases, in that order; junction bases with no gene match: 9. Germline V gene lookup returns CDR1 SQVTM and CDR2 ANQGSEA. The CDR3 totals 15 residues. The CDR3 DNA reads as TGCAGCGTTGTTGTTAGCGGGGGAAGGGAAGAGACCCAGTACTTC. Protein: CSVVVSGGREETQYF.

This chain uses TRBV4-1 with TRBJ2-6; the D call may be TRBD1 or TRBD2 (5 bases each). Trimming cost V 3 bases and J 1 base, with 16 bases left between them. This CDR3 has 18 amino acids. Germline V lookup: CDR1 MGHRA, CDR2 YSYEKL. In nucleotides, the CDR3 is TGCGCCAGCAGCCACTGGGGACGGCGACCTTCTGGGGCCAACGTCCTGACTTTC. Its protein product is CASSHWGRRPSGANVLTF.

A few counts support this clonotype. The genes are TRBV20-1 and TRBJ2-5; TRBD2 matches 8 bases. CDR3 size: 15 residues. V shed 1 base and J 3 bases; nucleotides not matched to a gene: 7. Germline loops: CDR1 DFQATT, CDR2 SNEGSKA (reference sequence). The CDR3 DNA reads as TGCAGTGCTAGAGGGGCCCTACTAGCGGAAGAGACCCAGTACTTC. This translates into CSARGALLAEETQYF.

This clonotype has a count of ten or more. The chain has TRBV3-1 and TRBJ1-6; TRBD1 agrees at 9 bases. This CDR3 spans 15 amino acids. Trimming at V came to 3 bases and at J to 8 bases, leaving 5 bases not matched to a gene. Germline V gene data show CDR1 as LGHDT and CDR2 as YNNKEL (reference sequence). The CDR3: CASSHLGQGDSPLHF. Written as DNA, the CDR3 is TGTGCCAGCAGCCACCTGGGACAGGGAGATTCACCCCTCCACTTT.

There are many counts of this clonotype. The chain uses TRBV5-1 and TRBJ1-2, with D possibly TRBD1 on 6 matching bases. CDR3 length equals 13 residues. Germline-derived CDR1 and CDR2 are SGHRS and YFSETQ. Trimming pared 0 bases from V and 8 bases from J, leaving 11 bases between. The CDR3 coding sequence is TGCGCCAGCAGCTTGGATAGCCAGGGGGGCTACACCTTC. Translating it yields CASSLDSQGGYTF.

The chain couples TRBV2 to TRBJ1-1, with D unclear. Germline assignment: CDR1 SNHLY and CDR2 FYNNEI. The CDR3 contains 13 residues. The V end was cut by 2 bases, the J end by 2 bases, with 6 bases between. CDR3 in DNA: TGTGCCAGCAGTGAATGGTCTAACACTGAAGCTTTCTTT. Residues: CASSEWSNTEAFF.

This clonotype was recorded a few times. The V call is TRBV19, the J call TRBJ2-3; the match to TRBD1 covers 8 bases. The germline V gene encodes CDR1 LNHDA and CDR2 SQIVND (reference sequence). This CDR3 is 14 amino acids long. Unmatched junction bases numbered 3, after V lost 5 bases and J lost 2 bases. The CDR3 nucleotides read TGTGCCAGTAGTCGACAGGGGCCCACAGATACGCAGTATTTT. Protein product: CASSRQGPTDTQYF. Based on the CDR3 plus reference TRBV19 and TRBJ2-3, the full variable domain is DGGITQSPKYLFRKEGQNVTLSCEQNLNHDAMYWYRQDPGQGLRLIYYSQIVNDFQKGDIAEGYSVSREKKESFPLTVTSAQKNPTAFYLCASSRQGPTDTQYFGPGTRLTVL.